This entry features one T cell receptor (beta chain) sequence. The target antigen is unknown. This CDR3 comprises 14 residues. J gave up 8 bases and V 5 bases, and 8 bases lay outside the gene matches. CDR1 and CDR2 from the germline V gene are ENHRY and SYGVKD. This entry comes from a study of cytomegalovirus exposure and HLA in healthy donors. Study-wide findings and caveats: Most TCR beta V segments were productive about 87% or about 30% of the time in an earlier analysis.

13 Jbeta primers and 60 Vbeta primers were used for the PCR. Clones were read by immunoSEQ multiplex PCR, and TCRdb kept only the in-frame ones, dropping some. The table has about 120,000 clones, 65% to 90% seen once. The receptor was derived from a woman in her thirties in good health and CMV-seronegative. The specimen was PBMCs. The chain couples TRBV10-3 to TRBJ2-3; 9 bases are a match to TRBD1. CDR3 amino acids: CAISPGQGPPTQYF. Written as DNA, the CDR3 is TGTGCCATCAGTCCGGGACAGGGACCTCCTACGCAGTATTTT.